These T cell receptor beta chains were read from a single sample in a study of blood T cell repertoires in COVID-19. Profiling relied on immunoSEQ multiplex PCR, and the TCRdb table lists in-frame clones only, not all of them. The sample comprises fewer than 700,000 clones, about 89% of which are singletons, and 7.5% to 9% rests with the top ten. Sequencing used peripheral blood. The receptor source for this set is a woman between 45 and 65 years old with COVID-19, enrolled during active disease. CDR3s include the opening cysteine and the closing phenylalanine or tryptophan. A D gene is named only where the DNA matches it firmly. Size is stated for part of the rows, as once, few or many counts, or as a class when the clone is expanded.

d_call	j_call	cdr3_length	clone_size	v_call	cdr3_nt	cdr3_aa
NA	TRBJ1-6	12	once	TRBV12-3/TRBV12-4	TGTGCCAGCAGTGGGAGGGTATCACCCCTCCACTTT	CASSGRVSPLHF
TRBD1	TRBJ1-2	14	NA	TRBV28	TGTGCCAGCAGTTTCGGGACAGGGGGGGTTGGCTACACCTTC	CASSFGTGGVGYTF
NA	TRBJ1-1	14	NA	TRBV19	TGTGCCAGTAGTACCGACACAATTTACACTGAAGCTTTCTTT	CASSTDTIYTEAFF
NA	TRBJ2-7	12	NA	TRBV30	TGTGCCTGGAGTGTACTATTGGGCGAGCAGTACTTC	CAWSVLLGEQYF
NA	TRBJ1-6	13	NA	TRBV7-2	TGTGCCAGCAGCTTAATTTTAGGCAGGGACCTCCACTTT	CASSLILGRDLHF
TRBD1	TRBJ1-2	15	NA	TRBV28	TGTGCCAGCACCAAACAGGGGCTCAATTACTATGGCTACACCTTC	CASTKQGLNYYGYTF
TRBD1	TRBJ1-4	14	once	TRBV19	TGTGCCAGTAGTATTGGGACAGGTGCCGAAAAACTGTTTTTT	CASSIGTGAEKLFF
NA	TRBJ2-5	12	NA	TRBV29-1	TGCAGCGTTGAAATTGTCCGTGAGACCCAGTACTTC	CSVEIVRETQYF
NA	TRBJ1-2	14	NA	TRBV12-5	TGTGCTAGTGGCCCCACAGACAGGACGGGTGACTACACCTTC	CASGPTDRTGDYTF
NA	TRBJ2-7	11	NA	TRBV30	TGTGCCTGGAGTGGAGCCTACGAGCAGTACTTC	CAWSGAYEQYF
TRBD2	TRBJ2-3	17	few	TRBV7-9	TGTGCCAGCAGCTCAGGACTAGCGGGGGGGCCGACAGATACGCAGTATTTT	CASSSGLAGGPTDTQYF
NA	TRBJ2-7	13	NA	TRBV7-9	TGTGCCAGCAGCTTCCTGACTACCTACGAGCAGTACTTC	CASSFLTTYEQYF
NA	TRBJ2-1	13	NA	TRBV4-1	TGCGCCAGCAGCCAAATCCGGAGCAATGAGCAGTTCTTC	CASSQIRSNEQFF
NA	TRBJ1-2	13	NA	TRBV24-1	TGTGCCACCAGATCGGAGGACCGGGGAGGCTACACCTTC	CATRSEDRGGYTF
TRBD1	TRBJ1-3	14	NA	TRBV3-1/TRBV3-2	TGTGCCAGCAGCCCTGGGACAGAAGGAAACACCATATATTTT	CASSPGTEGNTIYF
NA	TRBJ2-5	14	NA	TRBV6-5	TGTGCCAGCAACGACAGGGAGGTTCTAGAGACCCAGTACTTC	CASNDREVLETQYF
TRBD1	TRBJ2-3	15	once	TRBV11-3	TGTGCCAGCAGCTCCAGACAGGGGGCAGGAGATACGCAGTATTTT	CASSSRQGAGDTQYF
NA	TRBJ1-2	14	once	TRBV2	TGTGCCAGCAGACAGGGTATAGCTAACTATGGCTACACCTTC	CASRQGIANYGYTF
NA	TRBJ1-4	16	NA	TRBV28	TGTGCCAGCAGTCCCTCCTTAGGAGGGCGAGACGAAAAACTGTTTTTT	CASSPSLGGRDEKLFF
NA	TRBJ1-5	13	NA	TRBV19	TGTGCCAGTGTGGGAGGAGGCAATCAGCCCCAGCATTTT	CASVGGGNQPQHF
TRBD1	TRBJ1-3	15	NA	TRBV9	TGTGCCAGCAGCACGGACAGGGGATCTGGAAACACCATATATTTT	CASSTDRGSGNTIYF
NA	TRBJ1-1	13	NA	TRBV3-1/TRBV3-2	TGTGCCAGCAGCCGCGCAGGGAACACTGAAGCTTTCTTT	CASSRAGNTEAFF
TRBD1	TRBJ1-2	12	NA	TRBV12-3/TRBV12-4	TGTGCCAGCAGTTGGACAGGGGATGGCTACACCTTC	CASSWTGDGYTF
NA	TRBJ1-1	14	NA	TRBV25-1	TGTGCCAGCAGTGAATATGGCACACTACCTGAAGCTTTCTTT	CASSEYGTLPEAFF
NA	TRBJ1-2	13	NA	TRBV28	TGTGCCAGCAACAACCGGGGGACCTATGGCTACACCTTC	CASNNRGTYGYTF
TRBD2	TRBJ2-5	15	NA	TRBV5-1	TGCGCCAGCAGCTCGACTAGCGGGGGGGCAGAGACCCAGTACTTC	CASSSTSGGAETQYF
NA	TRBJ2-3	14	once	TRBV14	TGTGCCAGCAGCCAAGCGGGATCTCAGGATACGCAGTATTTT	CASSQAGSQDTQYF
TRBD1	TRBJ1-1	13	NA	TRBV19	TGTGCCAGTAGTCCCCAACAGGGGTTTGAAGCTTTCTTT	CASSPQQGFEAFF
NA	TRBJ1-2	18	NA	TRBV21-1	TGTGCCAGCAGCAAAAAGTGGGGGGGGATAGGAGGCGGCTATGGCTACACCTTC	CASSKKWGGIGGGYGYTF
TRBD1	TRBJ2-2	15	NA	TRBV11-2	TGTGCCAGCAGCTTAGCCACAGGGGCGACCGGGGAGCTGTTTTTT	CASSLATGATGELFF
NA	TRBJ1-5	13	NA	TRBV12-3/TRBV12-4	TGTGCCAGCAGCCTCAGGGATTCGGGGCCCCAGCATTTT	CASSLRDSGPQHF
NA	TRBJ2-2	13	few	TRBV12-3/TRBV12-4	TGTGCCAGCAGTTCCACGAACACCGGGGAGCTGTTTTTT	CASSSTNTGELFF
TRBD1	TRBJ2-3	16	NA	TRBV18	TGTGCCAGCTCACCCCGACAGGGGAAAGGGGAAGATACGCAGTATTTT	CASSPRQGKGEDTQYF
NA	TRBJ1-4	13	NA	TRBV6-4	TGTGCCAGCAGTAGGGAGAGGGATGAAAAACTGTTTTTT	CASSRERDEKLFF
NA	TRBJ1-1	13	NA	TRBV10-3	TGTGCCACATCAGGGTCAGGGAACACTGAAGCTTTCTTT	CATSGSGNTEAFF